These 25 T cell receptor beta chains originate from one sample sequenced in a study of graft-versus-host responses after intestinal transplantation. TCRdb keeps only in-frame clones here, not all; method: immunoSEQ multiplex PCR. Of around 5,400 clones in the sample, 70% to 85% were seen once. Specimen: PBMCs, collected roughly 46 weeks after intestinal transplant. The receptors were sampled from a human patient who received an intestinal transplant, so some T cells may come from the graft donor.

This clone was picked up one time. The genes are TRBV29-1 and TRBJ2-5; 7 bases are shared with TRBD2. The length of the CDR3 is 11 residues. CDR1 and CDR2 (germline): SQVTM, ANQGSEA. This CDR3 is CAGVDQETQYF. In DNA form, the CDR3 reads TGCGCGGGAGTGGACCAAGAGACCCAGTACTTC.

CDR3 bases: TGTGCCAGCAGCTCATTAGCGGGGGGAAGCACCGGGGAGCTGTTTTTT. Translation: CASSSLAGGSTGELFF. The chain recombines TRBV9 with TRBJ2-2; 10 positions agree with TRBD2. Germline V gene lookup returns CDR1 SGDLS and CDR2 YYNGEE. Trimming took 4 bases from V and 4 from J; bases not matched to a gene: 7. The CDR3 totals 16 residues.

The chain recombines TRBV15 with TRBJ2-2, with D hard to call. Germline V lookup: CDR1 LNHNV, CDR2 YYDKDF (reference sequence). The CDR3 sequence is 14 residues long. V dropped 0 bases and J dropped 3 bases, with 5 bases sitting between them. This chain's CDR3 is CATSRDADTGELFF. CDR3 sequence (DNA): TGTGCCACCAGCAGAGATGCAGACACCGGGGAGCTGTTTTTT.

CDR3 coding DNA: TGTGCCTGGAGTGTTTACTTGCTAGCGGGGGTAGATACGCAGTATTTT. Residues: CAWSVYLLAGVDTQYF. This rearrangement joins TRBV30 to TRBJ2-3, with TRBD2 matching over 10 bases. Germline V gives CDR1 GTSNPN, CDR2 SVGIG (reference sequence). Unmatched junction bases numbered 8, after V lost 0 bases and J lost 5 bases. The CDR3 has 16 amino acids.

V and J are TRBV6-5 and TRBJ2-7; perhaps TRBD1 as D (7 bases). Germline values: CDR1 MNHEY, CDR2 SVGAGI. V lost 0 bases, J lost 5 bases, and 11 bases lay in between. This CDR3 is built from 14 residues. The CDR3 DNA is TGTGCCAGCAGTTACTCCCAGGGGGGACACGAGCAGTACTTC. Protein product: CASSYSQGGHEQYF.

The V call is TRBV11-2, the J call TRBJ2-7; a possible D gene is TRBD2 (6 bases). Germline V gene data show CDR1 as SGHAT and CDR2 as FQNNGV. The germline V and J ends were trimmed by 5 bases and 8 bases, with 16 bases remaining between them. This CDR3 has 13 residues. The CDR3 sequence: CASSPFVREKQYF. The CDR3 coding sequence is TGTGCCAGCAGCCCCTTCGTACGGGAGAAGCAGTACTTC.

The chain combines TRBV10-3 with TRBJ2-1; TRBD2 agrees at 11 bases. Germline lookup yields CDR1 ENHRY and CDR2 SYGVKD. This CDR3 region has 19 residues. The V and J ends lost 8 bases and 6 bases, in that order; junction bases with no gene match: 21. The CDR3 region is CAILHDRGTSGGIFNEQFF. The CDR3 nucleotides are TGTGCCATCCTACACGACAGGGGGACTAGCGGTGGCATTTTCAATGAGCAGTTCTTC.

The rearrangement links TRBV5-3 to TRBJ1-2, with D possibly being TRBD1 (6 bases). TRBV5-3 is designated an ORF whose function remains uncertain. Trimming took 4 bases from V and 4 from J, leaving 14 bases between them. There are 14 residues in the CDR3. The CDR3 DNA reads TGTGCCAGAAGCCCGGAGACAGGTTTCTATGGCTACACCTTC. Translated: CARSPETGFYGYTF.

This clone has more than one count but fewer than ten. The chain is built from TRBV6-5 and TRBJ2-7; D is tentatively TRBD1 or TRBD2 (6 bases each). The CDR3 sequence is 15 residues long. Trimming left V 0 bases short and J 3 bases short, with 12 bases between. Germline V gives CDR1 MNHEY, CDR2 SVGAGI. The CDR3 bases are TGTGCCAGCAGTTACTCGGAGGGGGGCGGCTACGAGCAGTACTTC. This translates into CASSYSEGGGYEQYF.

J is TRBJ1-2 and V is TRBV25-1; the D is unclear. The CDR3 contains 11 residues. Trimming removed 4 bases at V and 8 bases at J, with 8 bases between. In germline, CDR1 is MGHDK, CDR2 SYGVNS. This CDR3 is CASSGPRGYTF. The CDR3 DNA follows: TGTGCCAGCAGTGGACCCCGGGGCTACACCTTC.

J is TRBJ1-3 and V is TRBV14; D remains unclear. Germline lookup yields CDR1 SGHDN and CDR2 FVKESK. The CDR3 has 13 residues. V was clipped by 4 bases and J by 4 bases, with 8 bases between them. The CDR3: CASSLRVGNTIYF. DNA of the CDR3: TGTGCCAGCAGCCTTAGGGTCGGAAACACCATATATTTT.

CDR3 sequence (DNA): TGTGCCAGCAGTGAATTGAGCAACACCATATATTTT. Its protein is CASSELSNTIYF. The genes are TRBV25-1 and TRBJ1-3; D not certain. The CDR3 totals 12 residues. The germline V gene has CDR1 MGHDK and CDR2 SYGVNS. V lost 1 base and J lost 7, with 5 bases in between. Drawing the rest from reference TRBV25-1 and TRBJ1-3, the complete variable domain is EADIYQTPRYLVIGTGKKITLECSQTMGHDKMYWYQQDPGMELHLIHYSYGVNSTEKGDLSSESTVSRIRTEHFPLTLESARPSHTSQYLCASSELSNTIYFGEGSWLTVV.

CDR3 coding DNA: TGCGCCAGCAGTGACAGGGAAGCCGGGGAGCTGTTTTTT. Translation: CASSDREAGELFF. This rearrangement joins TRBV10-1 to TRBJ2-2; TRBD1 might be the D (5 bases). Germline V gene lookup returns CDR1 WNHNN and CDR2 SYGVQD (reference sequence). Trimming removed 3 bases from V and 6 bases from J, with 8 bases in between. The CDR3 is 13 residues long.

V usage is TRBV6-1 and J usage is TRBJ2-7; 8 bases line up with TRBD1. With 3 bases clipped from V and 6 bases from J, the junction kept 10 bases outside the gene matches. This CDR3 spans 15 amino acids. Germline assignment: CDR1 MNHNS and CDR2 SASEGT. The CDR3 loop is CASSEVRGLNTEQYF. The DNA of the CDR3 is TGTGCCAGCAGTGAGGTCAGGGGGCTTAATACCGAGCAGTACTTC.

The chain carries TRBV7-2 and TRBJ2-3; the match to TRBD2 covers 12 bases. Germline CDR1 and CDR2: SGHTA and FQGNSA. The trim removed 1 base at V and 3 bases at J, leaving 8 bases unmatched. The CDR3 totals 18 residues. CDR3 bases: TGTGCCAGCAGCTTAGGGATTCTAGCGGGGGGGCCGACAGATACGCAGTATTTT. It specifies CASSLGILAGGPTDTQYF.

By share, this clone ranks as medium-sized. The chain uses TRBV6-6 and TRBJ2-3; D unclear. V was clipped by 8 bases and J by 6 bases, with 9 bases between them. This CDR3 is 11 amino acids long. CDR1 MNHNY and CDR2 SVGAGI come from the germline V gene (reference sequence). The CDR3 DNA follows: TGTGCCAGCCTTGCTGGGGATACGCAGTATTTT. Its protein is CASLAGDTQYF.

The chain couples TRBV4-3 to TRBJ2-7; possibly TRBD1 for D (6 bases). Germline V CDR1 and CDR2: LGHNA, YSLEER. Trimming took off 0 bases at V and 5 bases at J, with 26 bases between the two ends. The CDR3 contains 19 residues. The CDR3 bases are TGCGCCAGCAGCCAAGATCACCCCCCAAGGCCCCGGGACACTAACGAGCAGTACTTC. Amino acid sequence: CASSQDHPPRPRDTNEQYF.

The rearrangement joins TRBV27 to TRBJ1-2; D unclear. Germline lookup yields CDR1 MNHEY and CDR2 SMNVEV (reference sequence). The CDR3 runs to 13 residues. V lost 4 bases to trimming and J lost 2 bases, with 8 bases between them. The CDR3 nucleotides are TGTGCCAGCAGTTCTCAGATCAACTATGGCTACACCTTC. It codes for CASSSQINYGYTF.

The genes are TRBV29-1 and TRBJ2-7, with D possibly being TRBD1 (6 bases). This CDR3 contains 12 residues. Per germline, CDR1 SQVTM and CDR2 ANQGSEA. Trimming pared 0 bases from V and 7 bases from J, leaving 10 bases between. The CDR3 nucleotides read TGCAGCGTTGAAGATTACAGGGAAGAGCAGTACTTC. Its translation: CSVEDYREEQYF.

The chain links TRBV2 to TRBJ2-3; unclear D gene. Germline V gives CDR1 SNHLY, CDR2 FYNNEI. Trimming took off 6 bases at V and 0 bases at J, with 13 bases between the two ends. The CDR3 covers 15 residues. The CDR3 DNA follows: TGTGCCAGCAGCCTCGAATCGACTAGCACAGATACGCAGTATTTT. Protein: CASSLESTSTDTQYF.

V gene TRBV5-1 combines with J gene TRBJ2-5; 9 bases map to TRBD1. The end of the DNA aligns better with TRBJ2-7, so the J call may be wrong. The germline gives CDR1 SGHRS, CDR2 YFSETQ. The CDR3 totals 16 residues. The CDR3 sequence is CASSESPGQGSYEQYF. The CDR3 bases are TGCGCCAGCAGCGAAAGCCCGGGACAGGGCTCCTACGAGCAGTACTTC.

The CDR3 here is CASSKSGGADTQYF. The CDR3, as DNA: TGTGCCAGTAGTAAAAGCGGGGGGGCAGATACGCAGTATTTT. V is TRBV19 and J is TRBJ2-3; the match to TRBD2 covers 10 bases. Trimming at V came to 4 bases and at J to 4 bases, leaving 2 bases not matched to a gene. The CDR3 runs to 14 residues. CDR1 and CDR2 (germline): LNHDA, SQIVND (reference sequence).

This clone came up a few times. The rearrangement joins TRBV6-6 to TRBJ2-3; TRBD2 agrees at 7 bases. The CDR3 has 16 residues. CDR1 is MNHNY, CDR2 SVGAGI, per germline (reference sequence). Germline trimming cut 8 bases from V and 0 bases from J; bases unmatched to any gene: 11. CDR3 amino acids: CASGSGLLSSTDTQYF. As DNA, the CDR3 is TGTGCCAGCGGTAGCGGGCTACTATCTAGCACAGATACGCAGTATTTT.

The chain couples TRBV6-4 to TRBJ1-6; D is unresolved. The V end was cut by 0 bases, the J end by 6 bases, with 3 bases between. Germline V lookup: CDR1 MRHNA, CDR2 SNTAGT. This CDR3 has 13 residues. The CDR3 DNA sequence: TGTGCCAGCAGTGACTCGAGTAATTCACCCCTCCACTTT. Encoded protein: CASSDSSNSPLHF.

The CDR3 DNA sequence: TGTGCCAGCAGTGAGACTAGCGGGGACTACTACGAGCAGTACTTC. This translates into CASSETSGDYYEQYF. The chain links TRBV6-4 to TRBJ2-7; 11 bases map to TRBD2. V lost 3 bases, J lost 3 bases, and 4 bases stayed unmatched. Germline assignment: CDR1 MRHNA and CDR2 SNTAGT. The CDR3 covers 15 residues.